Reported below is one T cell receptor (beta chain). What it binds is not known. Germline trimming cut 3 bases from V and 4 bases from J; bases unmatched to any gene: 7. The length of the CDR3 is 16 residues. Germline-derived CDR1 and CDR2 are MGHDK and SYGVNS. The source of the sample is a study of T cell responses to AZD1222 COVID-19 vaccine. Study conclusions and caveats: After two AZD1222 doses, spike-specific TCR breadth and depth rose versus day 0. CD4 TCRs covered the whole spike, strongest at regions 160-218 and 743-854.

Method: immunoSEQ multiplex PCR; TCRdb's copy keeps in-frame clones and lacks some. This sample has roughly 56,000 clones, with over 75% found just once. This receptor was identified in an adult who received the AZD1222 COVID-19 vaccine. The chain employs TRBV25-1 and TRBJ2-3, with 10 bases matching TRBD1. The sequences come from peripheral blood, collected 28 days after the second AZD1222 dose. This CDR3 is CASSDLGQGTADTQYF. CDR3 sequence (DNA): TGTGCCAGCAGTGATTTGGGACAGGGGACCGCAGATACGCAGTATTTT. Full variable domain (missing parts from reference TRBV25-1 and TRBJ2-3): EADIYQTPRYLVIGTGKKITLECSQTMGHDKMYWYQQDPGMELHLIHYSYGVNSTEKGDLSSESTVSRIRTEHFPLTLESARPSHTSQYLCASSDLGQGTADTQYFGPGTRLTVL.